One and the same sample provided the 17 T cell receptor beta chains below, sequenced in a study of blood T cell repertoires in COVID-19. Method: immunoSEQ multiplex PCR; TCRdb's copy keeps in-frame clones and lacks some. The repertoire includes some 400,000 clones, roughly 86% of them detected once, and less than 2% sits in the top ten. Sequenced input: PBMCs or T cells enriched from blood (not recorded which). All receptors derive from a young woman who had recovered from COVID-19.

The chain recombines TRBV6-5 with TRBJ1-4, with a possible D match to TRBD1 (5 bases). V gave up 0 bases and J gave up 4 bases, with 9 bases separating them. The CDR3 has 15 amino acids. Germline CDR1 reads MNHEY; CDR2 reads SVGAGI. The DNA for the CDR3 is TGTGCCAGCAGTTACTCGGGGCCTCTTAATGAAAAACTGTTTTTT. Residues: CASSYSGPLNEKLFF.

This chain connects TRBV19 to TRBJ1-1; D gene ambiguous. Germline values: CDR1 LNHDA, CDR2 SQIVND (reference sequence). The CDR3 has 16 amino acids. The V and J ends lost 7 bases and 0 bases respectively, with 18 bases between them. CDR3 loop: CASTDIQRNMNTEAFF. The CDR3 region has the DNA TGTGCCAGTACCGATATCCAAAGAAACATGAACACTGAAGCTTTCTTT.

This clone was counted only a few times. This sample includes further DNA sequences coding for the same CDR3. The chain has TRBV7-9 and TRBJ1-6, with D uncertain. Germline lookup yields CDR1 SEHNR and CDR2 FQNEAQ (reference sequence). The CDR3 is 15 amino acids. The V and J ends lost 3 bases and 0 bases respectively, with 6 bases between them. The DNA for the CDR3 is TGTGCCAGCAGCTTTGGGAGCTCCTATAATTCACCCCTCCACTTT. Its protein product is CASSFGSSYNSPLHF.

The V gene is TRBV7-2, the J gene TRBJ1-4; tentative D call: TRBD1 (6 bases). V gave up 1 base and J gave up 10 bases, with 13 bases separating them. The CDR3 has 14 residues. CDR1 is SGHTA, CDR2 FQGNSA, per germline. The CDR3 loop reads CASSLGGPGVKLFF. CDR3 nucleotides: TGTGCCAGCAGCTTAGGGGGGCCTGGCGTAAAACTGTTTTTT.

This CDR3 is CASSLLDSTTGEQYF. The CDR3 bases are TGTGCCAGCTCACTCTTGGACTCAACCACTGGCGAGCAGTACTTC. V usage is TRBV18 and J usage is TRBJ2-7, with TRBD2 as a possible D gene (5 bases). The CDR3 spans 15 residues. V was cut by 4 bases and J by 6 bases, with 19 bases left in between. Looked up from germline, CDR1 is KGHSH and CDR2 is LQKENI.

The chain joins TRBV4-2 to TRBJ2-5; D perhaps matches TRBD2 (6 bases). The CDR3 covers 16 residues. The germline V gene has CDR1 LGHNA and CDR2 YNFKEQ. Trimming shortened V by 0 bases and J by 5 bases, and 16 bases separated the two germline ends. The CDR3 DNA reads as TGTGCCAGCAGCCAAGATTCTGCTAGCGAAGTGGAGACCCAGTACTTC. Amino acid sequence: CASSQDSASEVETQYF.

This clone was observed a single time. The chain joins TRBV7-2 to TRBJ1-2; D uncertain. The CDR3 is 12 residues long. Trimming removed 4 bases from V and 5 bases from J, with 8 bases in between. In germline, CDR1 is SGHTA, CDR2 FQGNSA. The DNA for the CDR3 is TGTGCCAGCAGCTACACGGGGTATGGCTACACCTTC. Its translation is CASSYTGYGYTF.

The rearrangement uses TRBV7-9 and TRBJ1-2, with 8 bases identical to TRBD1. The J segment lost 7 bases and the V segment lost 4 bases, leaving 14 bases of the junction unmatched. Germline CDR1 is SEHNR and CDR2 is FQNEAQ (reference sequence). The CDR3 runs to 16 residues. The DNA of the CDR3 is TGTGCCAGCAGCTCAACCGGGACAGGCCAAACGGGTGGCTACACCTTC. The encoded protein is CASSSTGTGQTGGYTF.

This clone was seen a single time. This sequence joins TRBV7-2 and TRBJ1-5; D not certain. V lost 5 bases and J lost 6, with 20 bases in between. Germline values: CDR1 SGHTA, CDR2 FQGNSA. The CDR3 runs 16 residues. The CDR3 DNA is TGTGCCAGCAGCACACCAGGACTGGGGTGGGGTCAGCCCCAGCATTTT. Translated: CASSTPGLGWGQPQHF.

This chain uses TRBV10-3 with TRBJ1-1; TRBD1 matches 8 bases. V was pared by 2 bases and J by 2 bases, with 7 bases of the junction left unmatched. The CDR3 spans 16 residues. Per germline, CDR1 ENHRY and CDR2 SYGVKD. The CDR3 DNA reads TGTGCCATCAGTGAGAATCAGGGGGCGCAAAACACTGAAGCTTTCTTT. This sequence encodes CAISENQGAQNTEAFF.

V gene TRBV5-1 combines with J gene TRBJ2-7; D possibly corresponds to TRBD2 (5 bases). Deletions cut 4 bases from V and 0 bases from J, with 14 bases between. CDR3 length equals 15 residues. Germline V gives CDR1 SGHRS, CDR2 YFSETQ. CDR3 sequence: CASSPVRLNSYEQYF. DNA of the CDR3: TGCGCCAGCAGCCCGGTAAGACTAAACTCCTACGAGCAGTACTTC.

The chain employs TRBV6-5 and TRBJ2-7; unclear D gene. The CDR3 covers 14 residues. Per germline, CDR1 MNHEY and CDR2 SVGAGI. V dropped 6 bases and J dropped 1 base, with 13 bases sitting between them. CDR3 sequence: CASRSVYSSYEQYF. The CDR3 coding sequence is TGTGCCAGCAGGAGCGTCTATTCATCCTACGAGCAGTACTTC.

The gene calls are TRBV19 and TRBJ2-7; weak D call: TRBD1 (6 bases). Germline assignment: CDR1 LNHDA and CDR2 SQIVND (reference sequence). V was clipped by 3 bases and J by 4 bases, with 16 bases between them. The CDR3 runs 15 residues. DNA for the CDR3: TGTGCCAGTAGTATTGTGGGGGCGCAGGGGTACGAGCAGTACTTC. Protein sequence: CASSIVGAQGYEQYF.

V and J are TRBV27 and TRBJ2-1, with D unresolved. V was cut by 3 bases and J by 6 bases, with 9 bases left in between. CDR3 length equals 13 residues. CDR1 and CDR2 (germline): MNHEY, SMNVEV (reference sequence). The CDR3: CASSFSTRNEQFF. CDR3 bases: TGTGCCAGCAGTTTTTCCACTCGCAATGAGCAGTTCTTC.

The chain links TRBV13 to TRBJ1-2; TRBD1 matches at 11 bases. The CDR3 has 14 residues. CDR1 is PRHDT, CDR2 FYEKMQ, per germline (reference sequence). With 4 bases clipped from V and 5 bases from J, the junction kept 3 bases outside the gene matches. The CDR3 DNA reads as TGTGCCAGCAGCTATGGGACAGGGGGTTATGGCTACACCTTC. It translates to CASSYGTGGYGYTF. The whole variable domain, remainder taken from reference TRBV13 and TRBJ1-2, is AAGVIQSPRHLIKEKRETATLKCYPIPRHDTVYWYQQGPGQDPQFLISFYEKMQSDKGSIPDRFSAQQFSDYHSELNMSSLELGDSALYFCASSYGTGGYGYTFGSGTRLTVV.

The chain is built from TRBV4-2 and TRBJ2-1, with 10 bases that match TRBD1. The J segment lost 9 bases and the V segment lost 0 bases, leaving 8 bases of the junction unmatched. CDR1 is LGHNA, CDR2 YNFKEQ, per germline. CDR3 length: 16 amino acids. The CDR3 loop is CASSQEAGQGVVEQFF. The CDR3 nucleotides read TGTGCCAGCAGCCAAGAGGCCGGACAGGGGGTGGTTGAGCAGTTCTTC.

In this sample, this clone turned up once. The rearrangement uses TRBV14 and TRBJ2-5; D is unresolved. V was shortened by 1 base and J by 2 bases, with 11 bases between the two germline ends. Germline lookup yields CDR1 SGHDN and CDR2 FVKESK. CDR3 size: 15 residues. The CDR3 coding sequence is TGTGCCAGCAGCCAAGTCGGTGGGCGTCAAGAGACCCAGTACTTC. Translating it yields CASSQVGGRQETQYF.